The clone carrying this T cell receptor (beta chain) showed up just once. The antigen is undetermined. The data stem from a study of OX40 agonist ivuxolimab in advanced cancers. The overall study: Patients were dosed intravenously with ivuxolimab at 0.01 to 10 mg/kg every 2 weeks.

Regarding the study as a whole: Dose levels from 0.1 to 3.0 mg/kg saw CD4+ and CD8+ blood T cells expand clonally by week 6. Partly responding patients at 0.1-3.0 mg/kg showed some of the smallest clonal expansion.

The method was immunoSEQ multiplex PCR; TCRdb's version includes in-frame clones alone and lacks a portion of them. The sample contains over 45,000 clones, around four fifths of which appear only once. Sequenced material: CD4+ or CD8+ T cells sorted from blood, taken in a trial of the OX40 agonist ivuxolimab. This sequence originates from an adult with an advanced solid tumor such as melanoma, head and neck, liver or kidney cancer.

CDR3 sequence reads: CASSYWTNLVGTEAFF. In nucleotides, the CDR3 is TGTGCCAGCAGCTATTGGACAAATCTCGTCGGAACTGAAGCTTTCTTT. The chain is built from TRBV5-6 and TRBJ1-1, with D possibly being TRBD1 (5 bases). V dropped 3 bases and J dropped 5 bases, with 20 bases sitting between them. CDR1 and CDR2 from the germline V gene are SGHDT and YYEEEE. The CDR3 has 16 residues. The full variable domain, rest sourced from reference TRBV5-6 and TRBJ1-1, is DAGVTQSPTHLIKTRGQQVTLRCSPKSGHDTVSWYQQALGQGPQFIFQYYEEEERQRGNFPDRFSGHQFPNYSSELNVNALLLGDSALYLCASSYWTNLVGTEAFFGQGTRLTVV.